What follows is one T cell receptor (beta chain) and its context. What it recognizes is unknown. Trimming pared 0 bases from V and 2 bases from J, leaving 12 bases between. The CDR3 extends over 16 amino acids. Germline loops: CDR1 SGHVS, CDR2 FQNEAQ. The entry originates in a study of CD8 T cells in ankylosing spondylitis. Study-wide points: Clones linked to disease, bearing a CD8+ phenotype, were relatively rare in peripheral blood.

TCRdb processed the 5' RACE reads anew with MiXCR; each CDR3 protein has one entry. The sample yields 200,000 to 300,000 distinct CDR3 sequences, about 10% seen once. The material sequenced was blood, either unsorted or a sorted T cell fraction (not recorded which). The chain uses TRBV7-8 and TRBJ2-3, with D perhaps matching TRBD1 (5 bases). The clonotype originates from a male donor with ankylosing spondylitis or in good health (not recorded which). DNA of the CDR3: TGTGCCAGCAGCTTAGCGGCAGGGTGGGACACAGATACGCAGTATTTT. This codes for CASSLAAGWDTDTQYF.